This T cell receptor beta chain comes out of a study of CXCR3-negative and CXCR3-positive naive CD8 T cells. In the study overall: A total of roughly 140 million TRB reads was generated, with about 1.5 +/- 0.3 million per library. General study findings and limits: Relative to CXCR3-negative naive cells, CXCR3-positive naive cells had more hydrophobic TRB CDR3s.

The TRB cDNA libraries were prepared by 5' RACE with UMI labels. TCRdb re-called the 5' RACE reads, yielding one record per CDR3 amino acid sequence without DNA. The sample spans tens of thousands of distinct CDR3 sequences; the ten largest clones claim 4.8%. A remark on this clonotype: Antigen specificity is unknown.

CDR1 MRHNA and CDR2 SNTAGT come from the germline V gene. There are 13 residues in the CDR3. Sample: naive CXCR3+ CD8+ T cells from blood. Sample subset: CD45RO-CCR7+CD27+CD95- naive CD8+ T cells expressing CXCR3 (TNR3+). The chain joins TRBV6-4 to TRBJ2-3. This clonotype was obtained from a human donor in good health. Some clones in this sample may be carry-over from other donors' samples. CDR3 amino acids: CASSESPWGTQYF.